This T cell receptor beta chain was recovered during a study of OX40 agonist ivuxolimab in advanced cancers. This table comes from immunoSEQ multiplex PCR, and its TCRdb copy is limited to in-frame clones, with some not included. The sample includes fewer than 85,000 clones, about 86% of them seen just once. Overall study results and limits: At doses 0.1 to 3.0 mg/kg, CD4+ and CD8+ clones expanded.

Germline V gene lookup returns CDR1 PRHDT and CDR2 FYEKMQ (reference sequence). V lost 7 bases, J lost 5 bases, and 9 bases stayed unmatched. This CDR3 spans 15 amino acids. Notes on this clone: What it recognizes is unknown.

The sample consisted of CD4+ or CD8+ T cells sorted from blood, taken in a trial of the OX40 agonist ivuxolimab. The chain carries TRBV13 and TRBJ2-1, with 9 bases fitting TRBD1. This TCR derives from an adult with an advanced solid tumor such as melanoma, head and neck, liver or kidney cancer. DNA of the CDR3: TGTGCCAGCACCCGATCCGGACAGGGGAACAATGAGCAGTTCTTC. It is translated as CASTRSGQGNNEQFF.